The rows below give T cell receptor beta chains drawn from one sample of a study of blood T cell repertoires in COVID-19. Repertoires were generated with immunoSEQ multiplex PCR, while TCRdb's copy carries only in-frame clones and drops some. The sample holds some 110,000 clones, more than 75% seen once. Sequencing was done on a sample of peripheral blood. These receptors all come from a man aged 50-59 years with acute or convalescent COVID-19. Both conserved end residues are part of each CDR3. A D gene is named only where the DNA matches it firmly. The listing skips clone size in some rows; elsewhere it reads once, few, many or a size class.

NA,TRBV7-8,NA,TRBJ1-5,CASSRDRTLHQPQHF,TGTGCCAGCAGCCGCGACAGGACCCTGCATCAGCCCCAGCATTTT
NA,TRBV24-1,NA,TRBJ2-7,CATSDPNKGSGSYEQYF,TGTGCCACCAGTGACCCGAATAAGGGGTCCGGGTCCTACGAGCAGTACTTC
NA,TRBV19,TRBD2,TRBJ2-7,CASRKIAGPSYEQYF,TGTGCCAGTAGGAAAATAGCGGGCCCTTCCTACGAGCAGTACTTC
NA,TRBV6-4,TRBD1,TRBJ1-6,CASSAGTGGSPLHF,TGTGCCAGCAGTGCCGGCACAGGGGGCTCACCCCTCCACTTT
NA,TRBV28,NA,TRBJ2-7,CASSGSRDEQYF,TGTGCCAGCAGCGGGAGTCGCGACGAGCAGTACTTC
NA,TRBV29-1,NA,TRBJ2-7,CSATPGSSYEQYF,TGCAGCGCCACCCCCGGGAGCTCCTACGAGCAGTACTTC
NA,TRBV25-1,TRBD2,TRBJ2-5,CASSERTSGRETQYF,TGTGCCAGCAGTGAACGGACTAGCGGGAGAGAGACCCAGTACTTC
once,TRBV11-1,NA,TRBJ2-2,CASSRNRVKTGELFF,TGTGCCAGCAGCCGAAACAGGGTTAAGACCGGGGAGCTGTTTTTT
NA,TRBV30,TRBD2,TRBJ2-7,CAWSVSGRAGEQYF,TGTGCCTGGAGTGTTAGCGGGAGGGCCGGAGAGCAGTACTTC
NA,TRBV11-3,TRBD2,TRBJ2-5,CASSLYLAGVPETQYF,TGTGCCAGCAGCCTTTATCTAGCGGGAGTCCCGGAGACCCAGTACTTC
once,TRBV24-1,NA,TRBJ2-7,CATSDAGQSYEQYF,TGTGCCACCAGTGATGCGGGACAGTCGTACGAGCAGTACTTC